This T cell receptor beta chain was found in a study of a mutant IDH1 vaccine in newly diagnosed glioma. Study-wide results and limits: The vaccine induced immune responses, and these occurred in about 95% of patients.

The table came from immunoSEQ multiplex PCR; TCRdb's copy has only in-frame clones and leaves some out. The data hold some 61,000 clones, with 84% observed a single time. Only one count was recorded for this clone. The antigen is undetermined. The time point is: week 35, safety follow-up. A 20-mer mutant IDH1 peptide at 300 ug was injected subcutaneously with topical imiquimod. Across weeks 1, 3, 5, 7, 11, 15, 19 and 23, patients received a vaccination each time, eight in all. This CDR3 contains 13 residues. Per germline, CDR1 SGHTA and CDR2 FQGNSA. V lost 2 bases and J lost 10; bases outside the gene matches: 5.

The sequence was collected from a man aged 18 to 30 with glioma. This material consisted of PBMCs, taken from a glioma patient whose treatment included an IDH1 peptide vaccine. The chain links TRBV7-2 to TRBJ2-5; 9 positions agree with TRBD2. The DNA of the CDR3 is TGTGCCAGCAGCTTATCCGAGACTAGCGGCCAGTACTTC. Translating gives CASSLSETSGQYF. The variable domain in full, with the rest retrieved from reference TRBV7-2 and TRBJ2-5, is GAGVSQSPSNKVTEKGKDVELRCDPISGHTALYWYRQSLGQGLEFLIYFQGNSAPDKSGLPSDRFSAERTGGSVSTLTIQRTQQEDSAVYLCASSLSETSGQYFGPGTRLLVL.